The 28 T cell receptor beta chains given below trace back to one sample, sequenced in a study of breast tumors, draining lymph nodes, adjacent tissues. Using its own MiXCR run on the multiplex PCR reads, TCRdb lists one record per CDR3 protein. The sample carries 200,000 or so distinct CDR3 sequences, roughly 31% recorded once. Breast cancer patients provided tissue from their axillary draining lymph nodes. Sequenced input: axillary lymph node tissue. The origin of the receptors is a female donor with breast cancer. Some clones in this sample may be carry-over from other donors' samples.

At least ten counts were recorded for this clonotype. This sequence joins TRBV7-8 and TRBJ2-3, with 12 bases aligning to TRBD2. V lost 6 bases, J lost 6 bases, and 10 bases stayed unmatched. From germline, CDR1 is SGHVS and CDR2 FQNEAQ. The CDR3 spans 16 residues. The DNA for the CDR3 is TGTGCCAGCAGTCCTCGACTAGCGGGGGCGTACGATACGCAGTATTTT. It translates to CASSPRLAGAYDTQYF.

This clonotype was recorded at least ten times. The rearrangement uses TRBV7-8 and TRBJ2-4, with D unresolved. The CDR3 is made up of 13 amino acids. The germline V and J ends were trimmed by 5 bases and 9 bases, with 14 bases remaining between them. CDR1 is SGHVS and CDR2 is FQNEAQ in the germline V gene. The CDR3 spells CASSRGTQGIQYF. The CDR3 DNA sequence: TGTGCCAGCAGCCGAGGCACCCAAGGCATTCAGTACTTC.

This chain joins TRBV5-8 and TRBJ2-7, with 11 bases matching TRBD2. The CDR3 contains 14 residues. Per the germline V gene, CDR1 is SGHTS and CDR2 is YDEGEE. V trimming: 4 bases; J trimming: 6 bases; junction bases outside the gene matches: 6. CDR3 protein: CASSISGGASEQYV. CDR3 coding DNA: TGTGCCAGCAGCATTAGCGGGGGGGCTTCCGAGCAGTACGTC.

As concerns this clonotype: A much larger clone is a single base away; this may be a read error. The V and J genes are TRBV2 and TRBJ1-5; 11 bases are a match to TRBD1. The V and J ends lost 7 bases and 5 bases, in that order; junction bases with no gene match: 7. Looked up from germline, CDR1 is SNHLY and CDR2 is FYNNEI. The CDR3 extends over 15 amino acids. CDR3 coding DNA: TGTGCCAGCACCTCTCCGGGACAGGGGGATCAGCCCCAGCATTTT. Translation gives CASTSPGQGDQPQHF. Full variable domain (outside the CDR3, taken from reference TRBV2 and TRBJ1-5): EPEVTQTPSHQVTQMGQEVILRCVPISNHLYFYWYRQILGQKVEFLVSFYNNEISEKSEIFDDQFSVERPDGSNFTLKIRSTKLEDSAMYFCASTSPGQGDQPQHFGDGTRLSIL.

This clonotype was counted many times. V gene TRBV2 combines with J gene TRBJ2-3; 8 bases line up with TRBD1. Unmatched junction bases numbered 8, after V lost 10 bases and J lost 2 bases. Per the germline V gene, CDR1 is SNHLY and CDR2 is FYNNEI. This CDR3 contains 14 residues. CDR3: CATHQGAITDTQYF. Here the CDR3 DNA reads TGTGCCACCCACCAGGGGGCTATCACAGATACGCAGTATTTT.

This clonotype has ten or more counts. V is TRBV6-4 and J is TRBJ2-2; tentatively, D is TRBD2 (7 bases). V dropped 2 bases and J dropped 4 bases, with 20 bases sitting between them. Germline values: CDR1 MRHNA, CDR2 SNTAGT. The CDR3 is 18 amino acids. CDR3 in amino acids: CASSDTKGRGGATGELFF. CDR3 nucleotide sequence: TGTGCCAGCAGTGACACCAAAGGTAGGGGGGGGGCCACCGGGGAGCTGTTTTTT.

The chain links TRBV28 to TRBJ2-3; 9 bases line up with TRBD2. CDR1 is MDHEN, CDR2 SYDVKM, per germline. This CDR3 comprises 16 residues. V lost 4 bases and J lost 4; bases outside the gene matches: 9. CDR3 sequence (DNA): TGTGCCAGCAGTTCCCGAGGACTAGCGAGGGCAGATACGCAGTATTTT. This translates into CASSSRGLARADTQYF.

This clonotype was found many times. The rearrangement links TRBV7-6 to TRBJ2-5, with D possibly TRBD1 on 8 matching bases. V lost 8 bases and J lost 5, with 24 bases in between. Germline V gene data show CDR1 as SGHVS and CDR2 as FNYEAQ. CDR3 length: 16 amino acids. CDR3 region: CASGRMGGTGGETQYF. CDR3 nucleotide sequence: TGTGCCAGCGGACGAATGGGGGGGACAGGAGGCGAGACCCAGTACTTC.

This clonotype was counted many times. The V and J genes are TRBV2 and TRBJ1-2; D is undetermined. Germline V gene lookup returns CDR1 SNHLY and CDR2 FYNNEI. The V and J ends lost 3 bases and 0 bases respectively, with 2 bases between them. The CDR3 spans 12 residues. CDR3 residues: CASSETNYGYTF. The CDR3 bases are TGTGCCAGCAGTGAGACTAACTATGGCTACACCTTC.

This clonotype has more than one count but fewer than ten. Given a much more abundant clone one base away, this may be a read error. This sequence joins TRBV11-2 and TRBJ2-7, with TRBD2 matching 8 bases. This CDR3 is built from 15 residues. In germline, CDR1 is SGHAT, CDR2 FQNNGV. With V trimmed by 1 base and J by 6 bases, 8 bases remained unmatched. The CDR3 reads CASSLVTSARLEQYF. The CDR3 coding sequence is TGTGCCAGCAGCTTAGTGACTAGCGCGAGACTCGAGCAGTACTTC.

The chain employs TRBV4-3 and TRBJ1-3, with 7 bases identical to TRBD1. This CDR3 contains 22 residues. V shed 0 bases, J shed 5 bases, and the junction held 25 bases outside the gene matches. CDR1 LGHNA and CDR2 YSLEER come from the germline V gene. CDR3 sequence reads: CASSQDHSSPTPGQGVRNTIYF. CDR3 nucleotide sequence: TGCGCCAGCAGCCAAGATCACAGCTCACCAACCCCTGGGCAGGGGGTTAGAAACACCATATATTTT.

As regards this clonotype: A much bigger clone sits one base away, suggesting this may be a read error. The CDR3 protein is CAWSNTAGLSGGSYEQYF. In DNA, the CDR3 is TGTGCCTGGAGCAACACCGCGGGACTATCGGGAGGGTCCTACGAGCAGTACTTC. The V and J genes are TRBV30 and TRBJ2-7, with 8 positions matching TRBD2. This CDR3 comprises 18 residues. With V trimmed by 3 bases and J by 1 base, 17 bases remained unmatched. Looked up from germline, CDR1 is GTSNPN and CDR2 is SVGIG (reference sequence).

This clonotype was observed many times. This chain joins TRBV5-1 and TRBJ1-4; 8 nucleotides line up with TRBD1. Trimming at V came to 4 bases and at J to 7 bases, leaving 9 bases not matched to a gene. Germline V gene sequence: CDR1 SGHRS, CDR2 YFSETQ. The CDR3 is 15 amino acids. The CDR3 bases are TGCGCCAGCAGCCTGGGGGACAGGAGGATTGAAAAACTGTTTTTT. Residues: CASSLGDRRIEKLFF.

Regarding this clonotype: At one end, the junction sequence differs from germline, possibly due to a read error. This chain joins TRBV5-1 and TRBJ2-2; D possibly uses TRBD1 or TRBD2 (5 bases each). CDR1 is SGHRS, CDR2 YFSETQ, per germline. The CDR3 length is 16 residues. CDR3 amino acids: CASSSPGRWNTGELFF. CDR3 nucleotides: TGTGCCAGCAGCTCGCCGGGACGGTGGAACACCGGGGAGCTGTTTTTT.

The V call is TRBV25-1, the J call TRBJ1-5; TRBD1 might be the D (5 bases). This CDR3 region has 20 residues. Germline values: CDR1 MGHDK, CDR2 SYGVNS. The V and J ends lost 5 bases and 0 bases respectively, with 26 bases between them. The chain's CDR3 is CASSPGTVTVISYSNQPQHF. As DNA, the CDR3 is TGTGCCAGCAGTCCTGGGACCGTGACAGTTATCAGCTATAGCAATCAGCCCCAGCATTTT.

This clonotype is a singleton in its sample. The rearrangement joins TRBV28 to TRBJ1-6; no reliable D call. Germline values: CDR1 MDHEN, CDR2 SYDVKM. V lost 10 bases, J lost 5 bases, and 12 bases lay in between. This CDR3 has 13 residues. CDR3 loop: CATRSGDNSPLHF. In DNA form, the CDR3 reads TGTGCCACCCGGTCTGGGGATAATTCACCCCTCCACTTT.

Notes on this clonotype: This may come from a read error, since a much larger clone is one base off. The chain employs TRBV11-2 and TRBJ2-1, with 7 bases that match TRBD1. Germline loops: CDR1 SGHAT, CDR2 FQNNGV. Trimming took 3 bases from V and 9 from J; bases not matched to a gene: 5. CDR3 length equals 13 residues. CDR3 DNA: TGTGCCAGCAGCTTTGACAGGGCCACTGAGCAGTTCTTC. This sequence encodes CASSFDRATEQFF.

This clonotype was detected many times. Here the CDR3 DNA reads TGTGCCAGCAAGCCCCTCGGTGGGAGCACCGGGGAGCTGTTTTTT. This translates into CASKPLGGSTGELFF. This chain connects TRBV6-4 to TRBJ2-2, with a possible D match to TRBD2 (5 bases). The germline CDR1 and CDR2 sequences are MRHNA and SNTAGT. V dropped 7 bases and J dropped 4 bases, with 16 bases sitting between them. The CDR3 contains 15 residues.

Note on this clonotype: It is likely a read error, because the conserved phenylalanine at the end of the CDR3 is missing. The CDR3 here is CASSQLAGPTDTQYL. The CDR3 coding sequence is TGTGCCAGCTCACAGTTAGCGGGGCCCACAGATACGCAGTATCTT. The rearrangement joins TRBV18 to TRBJ2-3, with TRBD2 identical over 8 bases. V gave up 4 bases and J gave up 2 bases; unmatched junction bases: 5. This CDR3 has 15 residues. Germline V gene data show CDR1 as KGHSH and CDR2 as LQKENI.

This clonotype was seen ten or more times. The gene calls are TRBV6-6 and TRBJ2-1; no reliable D call. There are 11 residues in the CDR3. Looked up from germline, CDR1 is MNHNY and CDR2 is SVGAGI (reference sequence). The V end lost 6 bases, the J end lost 9 bases, and 9 bases lay between the germline ends. The CDR3 sequence: CASRIGAEQFF. The DNA of the CDR3 is TGTGCCAGCAGAATAGGAGCTGAGCAGTTCTTC.

DNA of the CDR3: TGCGCCAGCAGCTTGGCCCCCGAGAACACTGAAGCTTTCTTT. Translating gives CASSLAPENTEAFF. This chain links TRBV5-1 with TRBJ1-1; D not resolved. V lost 0 bases and J lost 1, with 7 bases in between. Germline V gives CDR1 SGHRS, CDR2 YFSETQ. CDR3 length equals 14 residues.

At least ten counts were recorded for this clonotype. V gene TRBV11-3 combines with J gene TRBJ2-3; D gene unclear. V was clipped by 4 bases and J by 3 bases, with 8 bases between them. The germline V gene has CDR1 SGHNT and CDR2 YENEEA. This CDR3 region has 13 residues. The CDR3 DNA is TGTGCCAGCAGCTCCCGGCTTACAGATACGCAGTATTTT. Protein: CASSSRLTDTQYF.

In its sample, this clonotype was seen many times. This chain uses TRBV6-1 with TRBJ2-4, with 7 bases lining up with TRBD1. This CDR3 comprises 15 residues. Germline V CDR1 and CDR2: MNHNS, SASEGT. The V gene end was trimmed by 3 bases and the J gene end by 4 bases; junction bases not matched to a gene: 6. In nucleotides, the CDR3 is TGTGCCAGCAGTGATCTGGGGACAGTAAAAAACATTCAGTACTTC. Protein: CASSDLGTVKNIQYF.

This clonotype was seen many times. The CDR3 DNA reads TGTGCCAGCAGCGACAGGGGATCTTACTCTGGGGCCAACGTCCTGACTTTC. Amino acid sequence: CASSDRGSYSGANVLTF. The rearrangement uses TRBV5-4 and TRBJ2-6; TRBD1 matches 8 bases. The V segment lost 4 bases and the J segment 0 bases; nucleotides outside the gene matches: 6. Germline V CDR1 and CDR2: SGHNT, YYREEE (reference sequence). The CDR3 runs 17 residues. Drawing the rest from reference TRBV5-4 and TRBJ2-6, the complete variable domain is ETGVTQSPTHLIKTRGQQVTLRCSSQSGHNTVSWYQQALGQGPQFIFQYYREEENGRGNFPPRFSGLQFPNYSSELNVNALELDDSALYLCASSDRGSYSGANVLTFGAGSRLTVL.

Concerning this clonotype: A single base separates this from a much larger clone, so it may be a read error. The chain carries TRBV5-1 and TRBJ2-5; the D is unclear. Germline V gene lookup returns CDR1 SGHRS and CDR2 YFSETQ. The CDR3 loop spans 14 amino acids. CDR3 amino acids: CASSLGVAQGTQYF. The CDR3 DNA follows: TGCGCCAGCAGCTTGGGGGTAGCTCAAGGGACCCAGTACTTC.

This clonotype was observed many times. CDR3 amino acids: CSAREGGGGGETQYF. CDR3 sequence (DNA): TGCAGTGCTAGAGAAGGTGGGGGCGGGGGAGAGACCCAGTACTTC. The chain has TRBV20-1 and TRBJ2-5, with a weak D call TRBD2 (7 bases). CDR3 length: 15 amino acids. Trimming took 0 bases from V and 4 from J, leaving 15 bases between them. CDR1 DFQATT and CDR2 SNEGSKA come from the germline V gene (reference sequence).

This clonotype has ten or more counts. The chain couples TRBV18 to TRBJ2-5; TRBD1 matches 9 bases. The CDR3 runs 15 residues. The J segment lost 7 bases and the V segment lost 4 bases, leaving 10 bases of the junction unmatched. CDR1 is KGHSH and CDR2 is LQKENI in the germline V gene. CDR3 DNA: TGTGCCAGCTCACAGTACCGGGACAGGGAGGTGACCCAGTACTTC. Encoded protein: CASSQYRDREVTQYF.

In its sample, this clonotype was seen many times. V is TRBV5-1 and J is TRBJ1-5, with 8 bases that match TRBD1. Germline-derived CDR1 and CDR2 are SGHRS and YFSETQ. The ends lost 7 bases at V and 1 base at J; junction bases unmatched: 13. The CDR3 extends over 17 amino acids. The CDR3 region is CASVWGRGLGSNQPQHF. CDR3 nucleotides: TGCGCCAGCGTATGGGGCAGGGGGCTCGGGAGCAATCAGCCCCAGCATTTT.